These 10 T cell receptor beta chains originate from one sample sequenced in a study of T cell repertoires in cytomegalovirus infection. TCRdb reprocessed the reads with MiXCR, giving one entry per CDR3 protein. The sample includes over 450,000 distinct CDR3 sequences, over 9% seen only once; the top ten take roughly 10%. The sequenced sample was PBMCs. These receptors were taken from a human donor in good health (CMV status not recorded). Some clones in this sample may be carry-over from other donors' samples.

This clonotype was picked up many times. The chain uses TRBV7-2 and TRBJ2-3, with D uncertain. Germline CDR1 is SGHTA and CDR2 is FQGNSA. This CDR3 contains 15 residues. Trimming removed 4 bases from V and 2 bases from J, with 13 bases in between. The CDR3 coding sequence is TGTGCCAGCAGCTCCGACGCTGCCTACACAGATACGCAGTATTTT. This encodes CASSSDAAYTDTQYF.

This clonotype has ten or more counts. In DNA, the CDR3 is TGTGCCACCAGCAGACCGGGACAGACCATCAATGAGCAGTTCTTC. Translating gives CATSRPGQTINEQFF. V is TRBV15 and J is TRBJ2-1, with TRBD1 identical over 7 bases. The germline V gene encodes CDR1 LNHNV and CDR2 YYDKDF (reference sequence). Trimming at V came to 2 bases and at J to 6 bases, leaving 7 bases not matched to a gene. The length of the CDR3 is 15 residues.

The chain links TRBV11-2 to TRBJ1-1, with D perhaps TRBD1 (6 bases). Germline CDR1 SGHAT, CDR2 FQNNGV. V was shortened by 2 bases and J by 4 bases, with 17 bases between the two germline ends. The CDR3 totals 16 residues. DNA for the CDR3: TGTGCCAGCAGCTTAAACGAGGAGAGGGGGAGCACTGAAGCTTTCTTT. Encoded protein: CASSLNEERGSTEAFF.

The sample holds many counts of this clonotype. The rearrangement links TRBV30 to TRBJ1-1; 7 bases line up with TRBD1. V lost 2 bases and J lost 3; bases outside the gene matches: 9. The CDR3 totals 15 residues. Germline CDR1 reads GTSNPN; CDR2 reads SVGIG (reference sequence). The CDR3 nucleotides are TGTGCCTGGAGTATTCTGACAGGGAAAGACACTGAAGCTTTCTTT. It encodes CAWSILTGKDTEAFF.

The chain recombines TRBV29-1 with TRBJ2-3; no firm D call. V was shortened by 3 bases and J by 6 bases, with 4 bases between the two germline ends. CDR1 and CDR2 (germline): SQVTM, ANQGSEA. The CDR3 is made up of 10 amino acids. CDR3 protein: CSVDQDTQYF. The CDR3 nucleotides are TGCAGCGTTGACCAGGATACGCAGTATTTT.

This clonotype was seen many times. This chain connects TRBV29-1 to TRBJ2-5; D gene unclear. CDR3 length equals 10 residues. V lost 5 bases, J lost 0 bases, and 1 base lay in between. CDR1 SQVTM and CDR2 ANQGSEA come from the germline V gene. DNA of the CDR3: TGCAGCGTTCACCAAGAGACCCAGTACTTC. This codes for CSVHQETQYF.

At least ten counts were recorded for this clonotype. CDR3 in DNA: TGTGCCAGCAGTTACTCACAGGGGCTGGAGGAGACCCAGTACTTC. It translates to CASSYSQGLEETQYF. The chain is built from TRBV6-5 and TRBJ2-5, with TRBD1 identical over 7 bases. This CDR3 region has 15 residues. Germline-derived CDR1 and CDR2 are MNHEY and SVGAGI. The V gene end was trimmed by 0 bases and the J gene end by 5 bases; junction bases not matched to a gene: 6.

This clonotype was seen repeatedly, ten times or more. This chain connects TRBV5-8 to TRBJ1-4, with 10 bases aligning to TRBD1. This CDR3 comprises 15 residues. The trim removed 4 bases at V and 7 bases at J, leaving 7 bases unmatched. Per germline, CDR1 SGHTS and CDR2 YDEGEE. CDR3 in amino acids: CASSRGQGWSEKLFF. CDR3 in DNA: TGTGCCAGCAGCCGGGGACAGGGGTGGAGTGAAAAACTGTTTTTT.

This clonotype was picked up many times. This chain connects TRBV11-2 to TRBJ2-7; D not certain. The CDR3 totals 14 residues. CDR1 SGHAT and CDR2 FQNNGV come from the germline V gene. V lost 5 bases to trimming and J lost 1 base, with 12 bases between them. The CDR3 loop reads CASSRTDGSYEQYF. In nucleotides, the CDR3 is TGTGCCAGCAGCCGTACCGACGGTTCCTACGAGCAGTACTTC.

This clonotype was seen repeatedly, ten times or more. CDR3 DNA sequence: TGCGCCAGCAGCCAATCAGGACTTGAGACCCAGTACTTC. Its translation: CASSQSGLETQYF. The V and J genes are TRBV4-1 and TRBJ2-5, with a weak D call TRBD2 (5 bases). This CDR3 contains 13 residues. The germline V and J ends were trimmed by 2 bases and 5 bases, with 9 bases remaining between them. CDR1 is MGHRA and CDR2 is YSYEKL in the germline V gene.